The 11 T cell receptor beta chains in this list originate from one sample, sequenced in a study of OX40 agonist ivuxolimab in advanced cancers. The assay was immunoSEQ multiplex PCR, and TCRdb's table has in-frame clones only and misses some. The sample records tens of thousands of clones, around nine tenths being singletons. The specimen was CD4+ or CD8+ T cells sorted from blood, collected in a trial of the OX40 agonist ivuxolimab. The origin of the receptors is an adult with an advanced solid tumor such as melanoma, head and neck, liver or kidney cancer.

The V and J genes are TRBV28 and TRBJ2-5; D might be TRBD1 (5 bases). V was trimmed by 1 base and J by 5 bases, leaving 14 bases between them. CDR3 length: 15 amino acids. From germline, CDR1 is MDHEN and CDR2 SYDVKM. CDR3 protein: CASSLSVGKGETQYF. CDR3 nucleotides: TGTGCCAGCAGTTTATCGGTGGGGAAGGGGGAGACCCAGTACTTC.

The chain couples TRBV18 to TRBJ1-2; D is perhaps TRBD1 (6 bases). The V gene's germline CDR1 is KGHSH and CDR2 LQKENI. The ends were cut back, 2 bases at V and 5 bases at J, with 15 bases in the middle. This CDR3 spans 15 amino acids. The CDR3 DNA follows: TGTGCCAGCTCACCATCACAGGGTACCTTGTATGGCTACACCTTC. Its translation: CASSPSQGTLYGYTF. Filled out from reference TRBV18 and TRBJ1-2, the complete variable domain reads NAGVMQNPRHLVRRRGQEARLRCSPMKGHSHVYWYRQLPEEGLKFMVYLQKENIIDESGMPKERFSAEFPKEGPSILRIQQVVRGDSAAYFCASSPSQGTLYGYTFGSGTRLTVV.

The CDR3 is CASSLQAASSYEQYF. As DNA, the CDR3 is TGTGCCAGCAGCTTGCAGGCGGCGAGCTCCTACGAGCAGTACTTC. The genes are TRBV5-6 and TRBJ2-7; D ambiguous. Germline V CDR1 and CDR2: SGHDT, YYEEEE. This CDR3 region has 15 residues. V shed 1 base and J shed 0 bases, with 11 bases lying between them.

V gene TRBV5-6 combines with J gene TRBJ1-1; no clear D gene. The germline V gene has CDR1 SGHDT and CDR2 YYEEEE. V was pared by 5 bases and J by 1 base, with 15 bases between. The CDR3 is 15 residues long. CDR3 loop: CASSYLGRENTEAFF. DNA of the CDR3: TGTGCCAGCAGTTATCTAGGACGGGAGAACACTGAAGCTTTCTTT. Complete variable domain (other parts from reference TRBV5-6 and TRBJ1-1): DAGVTQSPTHLIKTRGQQVTLRCSPKSGHDTVSWYQQALGQGPQFIFQYYEEEERQRGNFPDRFSGHQFPNYSSELNVNALLLGDSALYLCASSYLGRENTEAFFGQGTRLTVV.

The rearrangement uses TRBV6-4 and TRBJ2-3; D not resolved. V was pared by 2 bases and J by 2 bases, with 8 bases between. The CDR3 is 14 residues long. Per germline, CDR1 MRHNA and CDR2 SNTAGT. The CDR3: CASSDRLNTDTQYF. The CDR3 DNA reads TGTGCCAGCAGTGACCGCCTGAACACAGATACGCAGTATTTT.

This clone was seen only once. V is TRBV7-9 and J is TRBJ2-7; no clear D gene. CDR3 length equals 14 residues. Germline values: CDR1 SEHNR, CDR2 FQNEAQ (reference sequence). Trimming pared 5 bases from V and 4 bases from J, leaving 15 bases between. The CDR3: CASSHGSGVYEQYF. Here the CDR3 DNA reads TGTGCCAGCAGCCACGGAAGTGGGGTTTACGAGCAGTACTTC.

This chain connects TRBV18 to TRBJ2-3, with 14 nucleotides matching TRBD2. Germline V gene sequence: CDR1 KGHSH, CDR2 LQKENI. CDR3 length: 16 amino acids. The ends lost 3 bases at V and 3 bases at J; junction bases unmatched: 2. The CDR3 is CASSPWTSGGTDTQYF. CDR3 in DNA: TGTGCCAGCTCACCCTGGACTAGCGGGGGGACAGATACGCAGTATTTT.

This chain connects TRBV7-9 to TRBJ1-4; D not resolved. Trimming cost V 1 base and J 5 bases, with 11 bases left between them. The CDR3 spans 15 residues. In germline, CDR1 is SEHNR, CDR2 FQNEAQ (reference sequence). The CDR3 DNA sequence: TGTGCCAGCAGCTTAGACCCCGGGCCGAATGAAAAACTGTTTTTT. Translating it yields CASSLDPGPNEKLFF. The variable domain in full, with the rest retrieved from reference TRBV7-9 and TRBJ1-4, is DTGVSQNPRHKITKRGQNVTFRCDPISEHNRLYWYRQTLGQGPEFLTYFQNEAQLEKSRLLSDRFSAERPKGSFSTLEIQRTEQGDSAMYLCASSLDPGPNEKLFFGSGTQLSVL.

The rearrangement links TRBV4-2 to TRBJ2-1; D perhaps matches TRBD2 (5 bases). Germline values: CDR1 LGHNA, CDR2 YNFKEQ. Between the trimmed V and J ends, which lost 4 bases and 5 bases, there was a span of 15 bases. The CDR3 is 15 residues long. CDR3 residues: CASSPTGGLDNEQFF. As DNA, the CDR3 is TGTGCCAGCAGCCCGACGGGCGGACTCGACAATGAGCAGTTCTTC.

V is TRBV7-9 and J is TRBJ2-3; 9 positions agree with TRBD2. CDR1 is SEHNR, CDR2 FQNEAQ, per germline (reference sequence). The length of the CDR3 is 18 residues. V was pared by 5 bases and J by 0 bases, with 12 bases of the junction left unmatched. The CDR3 DNA reads as TGTGCCAGCAGCCGTAATCCCTTGACTAGCGGTAGCACAGATACGCAGTATTTT. This gives the protein CASSRNPLTSGSTDTQYF. Together with reference TRBV7-9 and TRBJ2-3, the CDR3 gives the full variable domain: DTGVSQNPRHKITKRGQNVTFRCDPISEHNRLYWYRQTLGQGPEFLTYFQNEAQLEKSRLLSDRFSAERPKGSFSTLEIQRTEQGDSAMYLCASSRNPLTSGSTDTQYFGPGTRLTVL.

The chain carries TRBV7-8 and TRBJ1-2; D ambiguous. The germline V gene has CDR1 SGHVS and CDR2 FQNEAQ. The CDR3 length is 14 residues. V was pared by 5 bases and J by 4 bases, with 14 bases between. CDR3 protein: CASSQRASLYGYTF. The CDR3 region has the DNA TGTGCCAGCAGCCAAAGGGCCAGCCTCTATGGCTACACCTTC.